One sample yielded the 24 T cell receptor beta chains listed below, sequenced in a study of CD8 T cells in Susac syndrome. RNA amounts of about 0.45 to 1 ug underwent reverse transcription with random hexamers. TCRdb analysed the immunoSEQ multiplex PCR reads with MiXCR anew, one entry per CDR3 protein. Of around 80,000 distinct CDR3 sequences in the sample, just under 95% were seen once. The specimen sequenced was CD8+ T cells from PBMCs. These receptors originate from a human donor in good health.

The chain combines TRBV5-1 with TRBJ1-1; tentative D call: TRBD1 (6 bases). The CDR3 runs 14 residues. CDR1 is SGHRS, CDR2 YFSETQ, per germline. Between the trimmed V and J ends, which lost 3 bases and 1 base, there was a span of 10 bases. CDR3 residues: CASSWGQQNTEAFF. CDR3 sequence (DNA): TGCGCCAGCAGCTGGGGACAACAGAACACTGAAGCTTTCTTT.

This rearrangement joins TRBV29-1 to TRBJ2-7; no clear D. V lost 6 bases and J 6 bases, leaving 15 bases between the germline ends. The germline V gene encodes CDR1 SQVTM and CDR2 ANQGSEA. This CDR3 region has 12 residues. CDR3 sequence reads: CSVETDLPEQYF. In nucleotides, the CDR3 is TGCAGCGTCGAGACTGATTTGCCCGAGCAGTACTTC.

The CDR3 DNA follows: TGTGCCAGCAGCCCACGCGGCAATCAGCCCCAGCATTTT. Translated: CASSPRGNQPQHF. The chain combines TRBV27 with TRBJ1-5; D ambiguous. Germline lookup yields CDR1 MNHEY and CDR2 SMNVEV (reference sequence). The CDR3 sequence is 13 residues long. Trimming left V 6 bases short and J 2 bases short, with 8 bases between.

This chain links TRBV5-1 with TRBJ1-5, with D uncertain. The CDR3 is 15 amino acids. V gave up 0 bases and J gave up 7 bases, with 14 bases separating them. Germline V gene data show CDR1 as SGHRS and CDR2 as YFSETQ. CDR3: CASSLGGVARQPQHF. CDR3 nucleotide sequence: TGCGCCAGCAGCTTGGGCGGGGTGGCAAGGCAGCCCCAGCATTTT. Combining the CDR3 with reference TRBV5-1 and TRBJ1-5 gives the whole variable domain KAGVTQTPRYLIKTRGQQVTLSCSPISGHRSVSWYQQTPGQGLQFLFEYFSETQRNKGNFPGRFSGRQFSNSRSEMNVSTLELGDSALYLCASSLGGVARQPQHFGDGTRLSIL.

V gene TRBV9 combines with J gene TRBJ1-1; a possible D gene is TRBD1 (6 bases). This CDR3 comprises 12 residues. V was pared by 3 bases and J by 5 bases, with 8 bases between. Germline lookup yields CDR1 SGDLS and CDR2 YYNGEE. The CDR3 loop reads CASSGRGTEAFF. The CDR3 coding sequence is TGTGCCAGCAGCGGCAGGGGTACTGAAGCTTTCTTT.

The chain uses TRBV5-1 and TRBJ1-1, with D uncertain. The CDR3 runs 13 residues. V gave up 0 bases and J gave up 7 bases, with 10 bases separating them. CDR1 and CDR2 (germline): SGHRS, YFSETQ. CDR3 bases: TGCGCCAGCAGCTTGGAGGCAGATCGTGAAGCTTTCTTT. Translating gives CASSLEADREAFF.

The rearrangement uses TRBV7-9 and TRBJ2-2; 10 bases match TRBD1. This CDR3 has 14 residues. CDR1 and CDR2 from the germline V gene are SEHNR and FQNEAQ (reference sequence). With 10 bases clipped from V and 4 bases from J, the junction kept 6 bases outside the gene matches. This chain's CDR3 is CATAGTGVTGELFF. DNA of the CDR3: TGTGCCACCGCCGGGACAGGGGTCACCGGGGAGCTGTTTTTT.

V usage is TRBV4-1 and J usage is TRBJ1-2; 9 bases are shared with TRBD1. Germline V lookup: CDR1 MGHRA, CDR2 YSYEKL. V dropped 7 bases and J dropped 7; count of bases not matched to a gene: 16. The CDR3 loop spans 16 amino acids. DNA for the CDR3: TGCGCCAGCACTCCAATCTTCGGACAGGGGAAAAGTGGCTACACCTTC. It encodes CASTPIFGQGKSGYTF.

The genes are TRBV3-1 and TRBJ2-6, with D maybe TRBD2 (5 bases). V was pared by 0 bases and J by 0 bases, with 18 bases between. The CDR3 spans 20 residues. The germline CDR1 and CDR2 sequences are LGHDT and YNNKEL (reference sequence). The CDR3 sequence: CASSQETLGLISSGANVLTF. In DNA, the CDR3 is TGTGCCAGCAGCCAAGAGACCCTAGGACTCATAAGCTCTGGGGCCAACGTCCTGACTTTC.

The J gene is TRBJ1-5, the V gene TRBV12-3 or TRBV12-4; 9 nucleotides line up with TRBD1. The CDR3 is 15 amino acids. Germline trimming cut 6 bases from V and 6 bases from J; bases unmatched to any gene: 9. The CDR3 sequence is CASSPGQGGGQPQHF. CDR3 DNA: TGTGCCAGCAGCCCGGGACAGGGTGGTGGTCAGCCCCAGCATTTT.

The rearrangement joins TRBV25-1 to TRBJ2-7, with TRBD1 as a possible D gene (5 bases). This CDR3 region has 12 residues. Germline values: CDR1 MGHDK, CDR2 SYGVNS. The V gene lost 6 bases and the J gene lost 3 bases, with 9 bases spanning the gap. The CDR3 loop reads CASSDSRYEQYF. In nucleotides, the CDR3 is TGTGCCAGCAGCGACAGCCGCTACGAGCAGTACTTC.

V gene TRBV19 combines with J gene TRBJ1-1; tentative D call: TRBD1 (6 bases). CDR1 is LNHDA and CDR2 is SQIVND in the germline V gene (reference sequence). Trimming shortened V by 5 bases and J by 6 bases, and 13 bases separated the two germline ends. The CDR3 is 13 residues long. In DNA, the CDR3 is TGTGCCAGTAGTCCGCAGGGGCGCTCTGAAGCTTTCTTT. Its translation: CASSPQGRSEAFF.

The J gene is TRBJ2-1, the V gene TRBV6-2 or TRBV6-3; the D is unclear. The V end lost 3 bases, the J end lost 0 bases, and 9 bases lay between the germline ends. This CDR3 has 15 residues. The germline gives CDR1 MNHEY, CDR2 SVGEGT. The CDR3 bases are TGTGCCAGCAGTTATAAAGGGATCTCCTACAATGAGCAGTTCTTC. It encodes CASSYKGISYNEQFF.

The genes are TRBV5-6 and TRBJ2-7; 8 bases align to TRBD2. The CDR3 loop spans 14 amino acids. V shed 4 bases, J shed 1 base, and the junction held 4 bases outside the gene matches. The germline V gene has CDR1 SGHDT and CDR2 YYEEEE. The CDR3 DNA is TGTGCCAGCAGCCCTAGCGGGTTATCCTACGAGCAGTACGTC. It translates to CASSPSGLSYEQYV.

This clonotype was counted once. The chain employs TRBV12-3 or TRBV12-4 and TRBJ1-2; TRBD1 might be the D (6 bases). There are 16 residues in the CDR3. V lost 5 bases, J lost 6 bases, and 22 bases lay in between. CDR3 sequence reads: CASSPPGGLGRDGYTF. CDR3 in DNA: TGTGCCAGCAGTCCGCCGGGGGGCCTTGGGAGGGATGGCTACACCTTC.

V and J are TRBV18 and TRBJ1-2; perhaps TRBD1 as D (5 bases). This CDR3 has 15 residues. V dropped 0 bases and J dropped 4 bases, with 12 bases sitting between them. From germline, CDR1 is KGHSH and CDR2 LQKENI. CDR3 nucleotides: TGTGCCAGCTCACCACCCAAGACAGCGATCTATGGCTACACCTTC. It yields the protein CASSPPKTAIYGYTF. The complete variable domain, with remaining parts taken from reference TRBV18 and TRBJ1-2, reads NAGVMQNPRHLVRRRGQEARLRCSPMKGHSHVYWYRQLPEEGLKFMVYLQKENIIDESGMPKERFSAEFPKEGPSILRIQQVVRGDSAAYFCASSPPKTAIYGYTFGSGTRLTVV.

This clonotype showed up just once. The J gene is TRBJ1-5, the V gene TRBV27; D gene uncertain. Trimming removed 11 bases at V and 6 bases at J, with 11 bases between. Germline values: CDR1 MNHEY, CDR2 SMNVEV (reference sequence). The CDR3 runs to 11 residues. The CDR3 loop reads CASGWRQPQHF. CDR3 sequence (DNA): TGTGCCTCAGGATGGCGTCAGCCCCAGCATTTT.

The chain recombines TRBV15 with TRBJ2-1; the D gene is possibly TRBD1 (6 bases). Germline CDR1 reads LNHNV; CDR2 reads YYDKDF (reference sequence). Trimming took off 0 bases at V and 4 bases at J, with 13 bases between the two ends. The CDR3 length is 16 residues. CDR3 region: CATSRDLTGPYNEQFF. CDR3 nucleotides: TGTGCCACCAGCAGAGATCTGACAGGCCCGTACAATGAGCAGTTCTTC.

The chain employs TRBV20-1 and TRBJ2-1, with TRBD2 as a possible D gene (6 bases). CDR1 is DFQATT, CDR2 SNEGSKA, per germline (reference sequence). V was trimmed by 8 bases and J by 3 bases, leaving 17 bases between them. This CDR3 is built from 14 residues. The CDR3 spells CSNSGSGSYNEQFF. In DNA, the CDR3 is TGCAGTAACTCTGGTAGCGGTAGCTACAATGAGCAGTTCTTC.

The genes are TRBV6-5 and TRBJ1-5, with D uncertain. CDR3 length equals 13 residues. Germline CDR1 MNHEY, CDR2 SVGAGI. Trimming took 3 bases from V and 4 from J, leaving 7 bases between them. In DNA, the CDR3 is TGTGCCAGCAGTTATACAGCTAATCAGCCCCAGCATTTT. It yields the protein CASSYTANQPQHF.

The chain combines TRBV5-1 with TRBJ2-1, with unresolved D. This CDR3 spans 11 amino acids. Germline-derived CDR1 and CDR2 are SGHRS and YFSETQ. V was pared by 7 bases and J by 8 bases, with 10 bases between. CDR3 protein: CASSPGDEQFF. For the CDR3, the DNA is TGCGCCAGCTCCCCGGGCGATGAGCAGTTCTTC.

The genes are TRBV12-5 and TRBJ2-1; 15 bases line up with TRBD2. Germline V gene sequence: CDR1 LGHNT, CDR2 FRNRAP. V lost 2 bases, J lost 10 bases, and 6 bases stayed unmatched. The CDR3 is 16 amino acids. In DNA, the CDR3 is TGTGCTAGTGGTTTGATAGGGACTAGCGGGAGGTGGGAGCAGTTCTTC. This encodes CASGLIGTSGRWEQFF.

This chain connects TRBV2 to TRBJ2-1, with a tentative D call TRBD2 (5 bases). The CDR3 consists of 12 residues. V was pared by 8 bases and J by 9 bases, with 14 bases between. Germline V CDR1 and CDR2: SNHLY, FYNNEI. CDR3 in DNA: TGTGCCAGCCCGGGGAAAGTGGGTGAGCAGTTCTTC. It specifies CASPGKVGEQFF.

V and J are TRBV9 and TRBJ1-2; 9 bases line up with TRBD1. Germline loops: CDR1 SGDLS, CDR2 YYNGEE. V was pared by 2 bases and J by 4 bases, with 3 bases of the junction left unmatched. The CDR3 is made up of 14 amino acids. The CDR3 loop is CASSVTGGRYGYTF. In nucleotides, the CDR3 is TGTGCCAGCAGCGTCACAGGGGGCCGCTATGGCTACACCTTC.